This T cell receptor (beta chain) originates from a study of OX40 agonist ivuxolimab in advanced cancers. Study context: Among those treated, three patients had partial responses, one with hepatocellular carcinoma and two with cutaneous melanoma. Whole-study findings and limits: CD4+ and CD8+ blood T cells expanded clonally by week 6 at 0.1 to 3.0 mg/kg. Some nonresponders also had low normalized T-cell clonal expansion.

About this clone: The antigen remains undetermined.

Only in-frame clones appear in the TCRdb table, and some are missing; sequencing was by immunoSEQ multiplex PCR. The sample has 60,000 or so clones; around four fifths are singletons. On cycle 4 day 1 and cycle 7 day 1, as well as at baseline, blood was sampled. This CDR3 is built from 13 residues. CDR1 and CDR2 from the germline V gene are MNHEY and SVGAGI. The V end lost 2 bases, the J end lost 4 bases, and 8 bases lay between the germline ends. This chain links TRBV6-5 with TRBJ1-1; weak D call: TRBD1 (5 bases). The sequencing here drew on CD4+ or CD8+ T cells sorted from blood, taken in a trial of the OX40 agonist ivuxolimab. The clonotype originates from an adult with an advanced solid tumor such as melanoma, head and neck, liver or kidney cancer. CDR3 bases: TGTGCCAGCAGTTACCTGAGGGGCACTGAAGCTTTCTTT. This gives the protein CASSYLRGTEAFF.